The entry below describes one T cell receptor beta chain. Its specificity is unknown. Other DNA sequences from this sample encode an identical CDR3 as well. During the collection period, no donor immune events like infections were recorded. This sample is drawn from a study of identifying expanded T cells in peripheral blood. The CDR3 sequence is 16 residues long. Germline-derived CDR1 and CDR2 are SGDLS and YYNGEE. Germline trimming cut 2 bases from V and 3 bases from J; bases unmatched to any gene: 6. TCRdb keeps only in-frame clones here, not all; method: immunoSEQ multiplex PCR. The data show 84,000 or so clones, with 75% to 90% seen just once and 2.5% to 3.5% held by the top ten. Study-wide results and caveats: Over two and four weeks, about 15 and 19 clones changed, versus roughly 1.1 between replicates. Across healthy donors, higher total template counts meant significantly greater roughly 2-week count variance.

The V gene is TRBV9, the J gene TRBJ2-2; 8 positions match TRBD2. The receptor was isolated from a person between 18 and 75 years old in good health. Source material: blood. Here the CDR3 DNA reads TGTGCCAGCAGCGTTGGCGGGAGGTCGGACACCGGGGAGCTGTTTTTT. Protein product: CASSVGGRSDTGELFF.